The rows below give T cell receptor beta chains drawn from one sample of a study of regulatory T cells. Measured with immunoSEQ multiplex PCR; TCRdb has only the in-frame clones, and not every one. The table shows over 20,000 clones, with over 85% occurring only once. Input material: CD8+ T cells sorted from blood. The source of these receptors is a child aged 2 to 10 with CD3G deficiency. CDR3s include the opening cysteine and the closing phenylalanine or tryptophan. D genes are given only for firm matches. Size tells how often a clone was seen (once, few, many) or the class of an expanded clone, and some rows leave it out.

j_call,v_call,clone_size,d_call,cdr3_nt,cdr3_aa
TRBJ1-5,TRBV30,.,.,TGTGCCTGGAGCACTCGGGCGGGGGGCAGGGGTAGCTACAATCAGCCCCAGCATTTT,CAWSTRAGGRGSYNQPQHF
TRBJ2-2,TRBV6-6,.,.,TGTGCCAGCAGCGACTCCGGGGAGCTGTTTTTT,CASSDSGELFF
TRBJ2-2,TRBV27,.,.,TGTGCCAGCAGTTTCAGGGGTGGGGAGCTGTTTTTT,CASSFRGGELFF
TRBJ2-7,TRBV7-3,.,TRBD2,TGTGCCAGCAGCACACGGAGGCTAGCGGGAGCTTGGTACGAGCAGTACTTC,CASSTRRLAGAWYEQYF
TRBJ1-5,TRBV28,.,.,TGTGCCAGCAGTTTTATCGGGGAAGGTGATCAGCCCCAGCATTTT,CASSFIGEGDQPQHF
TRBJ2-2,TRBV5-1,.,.,TGCGCCAGCAGCTTGGGAGCCGGGGAGCTGTTTTTT,CASSLGAGELFF
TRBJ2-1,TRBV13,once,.,TGTGCCAGCAGCTTGACTAGGAATGAGCAGTTCTTC,CASSLTRNEQFF
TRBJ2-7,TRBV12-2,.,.,TGTGCAAGTCGCACGGGACTAGCGGGAGTAGTCGGCTACGAGCAGTACTTC,CASRTGLAGVVGYEQYF
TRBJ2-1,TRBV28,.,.,TGTGCCAGCAGTTTAGTGGGCTATATTACCAATGAGCAGTTCTTC,CASSLVGYITNEQFF
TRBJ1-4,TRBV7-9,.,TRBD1,TGTGCCAGCAGCCCCGGACAGGCTTCTAATGAAAAACTGTTTTTT,CASSPGQASNEKLFF
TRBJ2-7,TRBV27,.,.,TGTGCCAGCAGTTTATCAGGGACCACCTCCTACGAGCAGTACTTC,CASSLSGTTSYEQYF
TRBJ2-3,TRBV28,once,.,TGTGCCAGCAGTTTAAGGGCGGCACCGCCAGGAGATACGCAGTATTTT,CASSLRAAPPGDTQYF
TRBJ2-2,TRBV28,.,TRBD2,TGTGCCAGCAGACTAGCGGGGGACACCGGGGAGCTGTTTTTT,CASRLAGDTGELFF
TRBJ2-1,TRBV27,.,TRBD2,TGTGCCAGCAGTTTGACTAGCGGGATTAGTGAGCAGTTCTTC,CASSLTSGISEQFF
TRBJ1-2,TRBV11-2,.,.,TGTGCCAGCAGCCAGTCGGGCTTCTATGGCTACACCTTC,CASSQSGFYGYTF
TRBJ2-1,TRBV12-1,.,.,TGTGCCAGCAGCTTTCGTGGGGGCGGTAGCTCCTACAATGAGCAGTTCTTC,CASSFRGGGSSYNEQFF
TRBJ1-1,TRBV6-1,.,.,TGTGCCAGCAGTGAAGTGGTTAGCGTCACTACCATCTTT,CASSEVVSVTTIF
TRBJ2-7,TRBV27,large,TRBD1,TGTGCCAGCAGTGTTACAGGGGGCTTCTACGAGCAGTACTTC,CASSVTGGFYEQYF
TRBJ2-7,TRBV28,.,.,TGTGCCAGCAGTTTATCGAAAAACGAGCAGTACTTC,CASSLSKNEQYF
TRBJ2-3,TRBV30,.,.,TGTGCCTGGAGTGCCTCGGCGGAAGACGACACAGATACGCAGTATTTT,CAWSASAEDDTDTQYF
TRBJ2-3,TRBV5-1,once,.,TGCGCCAGCAGCACTTGGGGTAGCTCTACAGATACGCAGTATTTT,CASSTWGSSTDTQYF
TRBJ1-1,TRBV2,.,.,TGTGCCAGCAGTGGGTGGAGGCAACCCCCCATGAACACTGAAGCTTTCTTT,CASSGWRQPPMNTEAFF
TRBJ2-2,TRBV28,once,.,TGTGCCAGCAGGCCCCAGGGAGGCACCGGGGAGCTGTTTTTT,CASRPQGGTGELFF
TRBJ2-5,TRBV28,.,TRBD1,TGTGCCAGCAGCCCTGCAGGGGGCGTGGAGACCCAGTACTTC,CASSPAGGVETQYF
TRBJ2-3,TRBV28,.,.,TGTGCCAGCAGTTTGGGGCAGCTCACAGATACGCAGTATTTT,CASSLGQLTDTQYF
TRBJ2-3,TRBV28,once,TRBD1,TGTGCCAGCAGCCCGGGACAGGGGGAAGCAGATACGCAGTATTTT,CASSPGQGEADTQYF
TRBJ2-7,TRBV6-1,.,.,TGTGCCAGCAGTGTAGACTTTGGCACCTACGAGCAGTACTTC,CASSVDFGTYEQYF
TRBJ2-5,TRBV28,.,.,TGTGCCAGCAGCGCTCGAGGGGGGGCGGGAGAGCAGTACTTC,CASSARGGAGEQYF
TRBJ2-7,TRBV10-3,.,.,TGTGCCATCAGTGAGGCGGAGGCTGGCTACGAGCAGTACTTC,CAISEAEAGYEQYF
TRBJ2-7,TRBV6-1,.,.,TGTGCCAGCCTCCTTTCCGGCGAGCAGTACTTC,CASLLSGEQYF
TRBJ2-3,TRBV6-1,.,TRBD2,TGTGCCAGCAGTGAACCCCTAGCGGGAGGGAAAGATACGCAGTATTTT,CASSEPLAGGKDTQYF
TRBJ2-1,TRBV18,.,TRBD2,TGTGCCAGCTCACTCTGGACTAGCGGGAGGGGGAATGAGCAGTTCTTC,CASSLWTSGRGNEQFF
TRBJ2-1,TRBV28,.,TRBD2,TGTGCCAGCTCTTACTCTCGGCTAGCGGGAGGGAATGAGCAGTTCTTC,CASSYSRLAGGNEQFF
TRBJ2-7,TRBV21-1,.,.,TGTGCCAGCCAACCTACTTTGCTGCGACAGGTCTACGAGCAGTACTTC,CASQPTLLRQVYEQYF
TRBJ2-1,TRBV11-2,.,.,TGTGCCAGCAGCCTACTCAACAATGAGCAGTTCTTC,CASSLLNNEQFF
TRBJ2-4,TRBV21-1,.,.,TGTGCCAGCATCGGACAGGAGGGGAACATGGAAAACATTCAGTACTTC,CASIGQEGNMENIQYF